These 29 T cell receptor beta chains were sequenced from one sample in a study of blood T cell repertoires in COVID-19. Sequencing was performed with immunoSEQ multiplex PCR; in TCRdb, only in-frame clones are kept and a portion is missing. The table lists about 240,000 clones, approximately 86% of them singletons, with under 0.95% in the top ten. Sequenced sample: peripheral blood. These receptors came from a woman aged 25 to 39 with acute or convalescent COVID-19.

This chain links TRBV6-2 or TRBV6-3 with TRBJ1-1; D gene unclear. The CDR3 extends over 12 amino acids. Germline V CDR1 and CDR2: MNHEY, SVGEGT. V shed 4 bases and J shed 3 bases, with 6 bases lying between them. The CDR3 here is CASSSGHTEAFF. CDR3 nucleotides: TGTGCCAGCAGTTCAGGTCACACTGAAGCTTTCTTT.

This clone was observed a single time. The J gene is TRBJ1-6, the V gene TRBV19; 8 bases agree with TRBD1. V was pared by 5 bases and J by 14 bases, with 14 bases of the junction left unmatched. The CDR3 contains 15 residues. Germline CDR1 and CDR2: LNHDA and SQIVND (reference sequence). DNA for the CDR3: TGTGCCAGTAGTTCACATCAGGGGGCTCGAAGCTCCCTCCACTTT. Translated, it gives CASSSHQGARSSLHF.

This clone was counted at least ten times. The chain couples TRBV7-9 to TRBJ2-5; 7 nucleotides align to TRBD1. Unmatched junction bases numbered 5, after V lost 6 bases and J lost 1 base. The CDR3 is 14 residues long. Germline V gene sequence: CDR1 SEHNR, CDR2 FQNEAQ (reference sequence). The CDR3 reads CASRRKGAQETQYF. CDR3 bases: TGTGCCAGCAGGCGCAAGGGGGCCCAAGAGACCCAGTACTTC. Filled out from reference TRBV7-9 and TRBJ2-5, the complete variable domain reads DTGVSQNPRHKITKRGQNVTFRCDPISEHNRLYWYRQTLGQGPEFLTYFQNEAQLEKSRLLSDRFSAERPKGSFSTLEIQRTEQGDSAMYLCASRRKGAQETQYFGPGTRLLVL.

The chain carries TRBV2 and TRBJ2-1; 7 bases are shared with TRBD2. Per germline, CDR1 SNHLY and CDR2 FYNNEI. CDR3 length: 17 amino acids. J was trimmed by 9 bases and V by 3 bases; bases with no gene match: 17. CDR3 nucleotides: TGTGCCAGCAGTGATAAGGCTAGCGGATCCTGGGGAATTGAGCAGTTCTTC. Its protein product is CASSDKASGSWGIEQFF.

The chain employs TRBV9 and TRBJ2-3; D perhaps matches TRBD2 (6 bases). In germline, CDR1 is SGDLS, CDR2 YYNGEE. There are 15 residues in the CDR3. V shed 0 bases and J shed 0 bases, with 8 bases lying between them. CDR3 in amino acids: CASSVGGGSTDTQYF. CDR3 nucleotide sequence: TGTGCCAGCAGCGTAGGAGGAGGGAGCACAGATACGCAGTATTTT.

This chain joins TRBV27 and TRBJ1-2; TRBD1 matches at 10 bases. This CDR3 is 14 amino acids long. J was trimmed by 6 bases and V by 5 bases; bases with no gene match: 6. Germline V gene data show CDR1 as MNHEY and CDR2 as SMNVEV (reference sequence). The CDR3 DNA sequence: TGTGCCAGCAGTCGAACCGGGACAGGGGATGGCTACACCTTC. Residues: CASSRTGTGDGYTF.

CDR3 coding DNA: TGTGCCAGCAGCTCCAGCGCTAACTATGGCTACACCTTC. Encoded protein: CASSSSANYGYTF. The chain joins TRBV6-5 to TRBJ1-2; no definite D call. This CDR3 comprises 13 residues. Germline CDR1 and CDR2: MNHEY and SVGAGI. V lost 6 bases and J 0 bases, leaving 8 bases between the germline ends.

The chain uses TRBV4-2 and TRBJ1-2, with 11 bases aligning to TRBD1. The length of the CDR3 is 16 residues. The germline gives CDR1 LGHNA, CDR2 YNFKEQ. The junction had 8 bases not matched to a gene; V was cut back by 2 bases and J by 6 bases. The CDR3 loop reads CASSQPAGTGGDGYTF. The CDR3 nucleotides read TGTGCCAGCAGCCAACCAGCCGGGACAGGGGGTGATGGCTACACCTTC.

The rearrangement links TRBV4-3 to TRBJ2-5, with 16 bases that match TRBD2. With 2 bases clipped from V and 5 bases from J, the junction kept 5 bases outside the gene matches. The CDR3 sequence is 17 residues long. The V gene's germline CDR1 is LGHNA and CDR2 YSLEER. CDR3 protein: CASSQTGTSGRAETQYF. The DNA for the CDR3 is TGCGCCAGCAGCCAAACCGGGACTAGCGGGAGGGCGGAGACCCAGTACTTC.

The V gene is TRBV30, the J gene TRBJ1-1, with a weak D call TRBD1 (5 bases). Trimming removed 1 base at V and 0 bases at J, with 12 bases between. Germline assignment: CDR1 GTSNPN and CDR2 SVGIG (reference sequence). This CDR3 is 15 amino acids long. The CDR3 sequence is CAWSAPGGMNTEAFF. DNA of the CDR3: TGTGCCTGGAGTGCCCCGGGGGGGATGAACACTGAAGCTTTCTTT. The full variable domain, completed using reference TRBV30 and TRBJ1-1, is SQTIHQWPATLVQPVGSPLSLECTVEGTSNPNLYWYRQAAGRGLQLLFYSVGIGQISSEVPQNLSASRPQDRQFILSSKKLLLSDSGFYLCAWSAPGGMNTEAFFGQGTRLTVV.

This chain links TRBV19 with TRBJ1-6; perhaps TRBD1 as D (6 bases). The CDR3 loop spans 15 amino acids. V dropped 5 bases and J dropped 10 bases, with 18 bases sitting between them. Germline CDR1 reads LNHDA; CDR2 reads SQIVND (reference sequence). CDR3 sequence (DNA): TGTGCCAGTAGTTTACAGGGTGGCAGGAACTCACCCCTCCACTTT. Protein sequence: CASSLQGGRNSPLHF.

The gene calls are TRBV19 and TRBJ1-1, with D perhaps matching TRBD1 (6 bases). The CDR3 is 13 residues long. The germline gives CDR1 LNHDA, CDR2 SQIVND (reference sequence). V gave up 3 bases and J gave up 7 bases, with 12 bases separating them. The CDR3 region is CASSIRTVHEAFF. CDR3 DNA sequence: TGTGCCAGTAGTATTAGGACAGTGCATGAAGCTTTCTTT. Complete variable domain (other parts from reference TRBV19 and TRBJ1-1): DGGITQSPKYLFRKEGQNVTLSCEQNLNHDAMYWYRQDPGQGLRLIYYSQIVNDFQKGDIAEGYSVSREKKESFPLTVTSAQKNPTAFYLCASSIRTVHEAFFGQGTRLTVV.

J is TRBJ2-5 and V is TRBV6-5; D gene uncertain. The CDR3 loop spans 14 amino acids. Between the trimmed V and J ends, which lost 4 bases and 5 bases, there was a span of 14 bases. Germline CDR1 reads MNHEY; CDR2 reads SVGAGI. The CDR3, as DNA: TGTGCCAGCAGTTCTAGTGGCATTTTGGAGACCCAGTACTTC. Its protein is CASSSSGILETQYF.

The rearrangement uses TRBV28 and TRBJ2-7; D is perhaps TRBD1 (5 bases). CDR3 length equals 14 residues. V was trimmed by 5 bases and J by 0 bases, leaving 11 bases between them. Germline V CDR1 and CDR2: MDHEN, SYDVKM. In DNA, the CDR3 is TGTGCCAGCAGTATCCAGGGTAGCTCCTACGAGCAGTACTTC. Its translation is CASSIQGSSYEQYF.

The chain has TRBV7-9 and TRBJ2-1; 7 bases are shared with TRBD2. The CDR3 length is 15 residues. V shed 4 bases, J shed 4 bases, and the junction held 7 bases outside the gene matches. Germline CDR1 SEHNR, CDR2 FQNEAQ (reference sequence). The DNA of the CDR3 is TGTGCCAGCAGCTCAGCGGGACTCCCTTACAATGAGCAGTTCTTC. Encoded protein: CASSSAGLPYNEQFF.

The chain carries TRBV30 and TRBJ2-1; D is possibly TRBD1 (7 bases). The CDR3 covers 13 residues. Germline CDR1 GTSNPN, CDR2 SVGIG (reference sequence). Trimming removed 7 bases at V and 6 bases at J, with 16 bases between. CDR3 sequence (DNA): TGTGCCTCCAGGGGGGTTAGGGGCAATGAGCAGTTCTTC. This gives the protein CASRGVRGNEQFF.

This sequence joins TRBV30 and TRBJ1-1; tentative D call: TRBD1 (6 bases). The germline V gene encodes CDR1 GTSNPN and CDR2 SVGIG (reference sequence). V lost 3 bases to trimming and J lost 4 bases, with 12 bases between them. The CDR3 contains 13 residues. CDR3 sequence (DNA): TGTGCCTGGAGCGCAACAGGGTTCACTGAAGCTTTCTTT. It is translated as CAWSATGFTEAFF.

V and J are TRBV15 and TRBJ2-6; possible D gene TRBD2, 6 bases. Trimming removed 1 base from V and 0 bases from J, with 10 bases in between. CDR3 length: 17 residues. CDR1 is LNHNV and CDR2 is YYDKDF in the germline V gene (reference sequence). The CDR3 loop reads CATSRAAGPSGANVLTF. CDR3 coding DNA: TGTGCCACCAGCAGAGCAGCGGGCCCCTCTGGGGCCAACGTCCTGACTTTC.

The rearrangement uses TRBV30 and TRBJ1-5; unclear D gene. V was clipped by 0 bases and J by 4 bases, with 7 bases between them. CDR1 is GTSNPN and CDR2 is SVGIG in the germline V gene (reference sequence). This CDR3 region has 13 residues. In nucleotides, the CDR3 is TGTGCCTGGAGTGTAATAGCGAATCAGCCCCAGCATTTT. Translation: CAWSVIANQPQHF.

The chain has TRBV4-3 and TRBJ1-6, with 9 bases fitting TRBD1. The V and J ends lost 3 bases and 9 bases, in that order; junction bases with no gene match: 6. The CDR3 consists of 15 residues. CDR1 and CDR2 (germline): LGHNA, YSLEER. In DNA form, the CDR3 reads TGCGCCAGCAGCCAGGGACAGGGATCTTCTTCACCCCTCCACTTT. It specifies CASSQGQGSSSPLHF.

This chain connects TRBV19 to TRBJ2-7; TRBD1 is a possible D gene (5 bases). CDR1 LNHDA and CDR2 SQIVND come from the germline V gene (reference sequence). Trimming took 8 bases from V and 0 from J, leaving 11 bases between them. CDR3 length: 13 amino acids. As DNA, the CDR3 is TGTGCCAGTTCTTGGGGCAACTCCTACGAGCAGTACTTC. Its protein product is CASSWGNSYEQYF.

This rearrangement joins TRBV9 to TRBJ1-3; D not certain. The germline V gene encodes CDR1 SGDLS and CDR2 YYNGEE. The CDR3 sequence is 14 residues long. Between the trimmed V and J ends, which lost 2 bases and 4 bases, there was a span of 10 bases. The CDR3 sequence: CASSVSGAGNTIYF. CDR3 nucleotide sequence: TGTGCCAGCAGCGTTTCTGGAGCAGGAAACACCATATATTTT. Full variable domain (missing parts from reference TRBV9 and TRBJ1-3): DSGVTQTPKHLITATGQRVTLRCSPRSGDLSVYWYQQSLDQGLQFLIQYYNGEERAKGNILERFSAQQFPDLHSELNLSSLELGDSALYFCASSVSGAGNTIYFGEGSWLTVV.

This rearrangement joins TRBV7-9 to TRBJ1-3; D gene unclear. V lost 4 bases and J lost 4, with 11 bases in between. This CDR3 contains 14 residues. Germline CDR1 SEHNR, CDR2 FQNEAQ (reference sequence). The CDR3 sequence is CASSSDSRGNTIYF. CDR3 coding DNA: TGTGCCAGCAGCTCCGATTCGAGAGGAAACACCATATATTTT.

V usage is TRBV9 and J usage is TRBJ2-3; D is uncertain. This CDR3 is 14 amino acids long. Germline V CDR1 and CDR2: SGDLS, YYNGEE. Trimming took off 0 bases at V and 0 bases at J, with 5 bases between the two ends. CDR3 sequence (DNA): TGTGCCAGCAGCGTAGACTCCAGCACAGATACGCAGTATTTT. Protein sequence: CASSVDSSTDTQYF.

The chain employs TRBV11-2 and TRBJ2-7; 8 bases map to TRBD2. The CDR3 spans 14 residues. With V trimmed by 6 bases and J by 3 bases, 7 bases remained unmatched. Germline V gene lookup returns CDR1 SGHAT and CDR2 FQNNGV. DNA of the CDR3: TGTGCCAGCAGTACCCGCGGGAGGAGCTACGAGCAGTACTTC. This sequence encodes CASSTRGRSYEQYF.

This chain uses TRBV18 with TRBJ2-7, with D uncertain. The CDR3 sequence is 13 residues long. V gave up 1 base and J gave up 4 bases, with 8 bases separating them. CDR1 and CDR2 from the germline V gene are KGHSH and LQKENI. Here the CDR3 reads CASSPQSLYEQYF. The CDR3 DNA reads as TGTGCCAGCTCACCACAAAGCCTATACGAGCAGTACTTC.

This clone has more than one count but fewer than ten. The rearrangement links TRBV19 to TRBJ1-5, with 8 bases identical to TRBD1. Trimming cost V 6 bases and J 5 bases; bases outside gene matches: 12. The CDR3 runs to 16 residues. Looked up from germline, CDR1 is LNHDA and CDR2 is SQIVND (reference sequence). The CDR3 protein is CASRVQGGTFYQPQHF. The CDR3 DNA reads as TGTGCCAGTAGGGTACAGGGGGGGACCTTCTATCAGCCCCAGCATTTT.

The chain couples TRBV6-2 or TRBV6-3 to TRBJ2-1; 8 nucleotides agree with TRBD2. With V trimmed by 6 bases and J by 0 bases, 7 bases remained unmatched. Germline lookup yields CDR1 MNHEY and CDR2 SVGEGT. The CDR3 contains 16 residues. The CDR3: CASSPGSGSSYNEQFF. CDR3 in DNA: TGTGCCAGCAGCCCCGGAAGCGGGAGCTCCTACAATGAGCAGTTCTTC.

V gene TRBV18 combines with J gene TRBJ2-2, with D unresolved. V was cut by 3 bases and J by 4 bases, with 15 bases left in between. The germline V gene has CDR1 KGHSH and CDR2 LQKENI. The CDR3 totals 16 residues. The DNA of the CDR3 is TGTGCCAGCTCACCCGGAGTTCGACCGGGCACCGGGGAGCTGTTTTTT. As protein: CASSPGVRPGTGELFF.